The present T cell receptor (beta chain) was sequenced within a study of PD-L1 blockade in urothelial cancer. Described time point: peripheral blood 6 weeks after treatment start. Germline V lookup: CDR1 SGHDN, CDR2 FVKESK. This CDR3 spans 14 amino acids. V was pared by 4 bases and J by 4 bases, with 6 bases of the junction left unmatched. Of note for this clone: Its specificity is not known.

Each PCR contained spiked-in synthetic TCR analog templates. Sequenced by immunoSEQ multiplex PCR; TCRdb stores in-frame clones only, minus some. The table records roughly 50,000 clones, about 82% of them present only once. Study-wide findings and caveats: Survival was better when pretreatment blood TCR clonality fell below the median.

The sample here was PBMCs, taken around atezolizumab (anti-PD-L1) treatment. This clonotype originated in a man in his 70s with urothelial cancer. The chain has TRBV14 and TRBJ2-7; 8 bases align to TRBD1. CDR3 coding DNA: TGTGCCAGCAGCCCCGGACAGGGACCTTACGAGCAGTACTTC. Protein: CASSPGQGPYEQYF.